This is a list of T cell receptor beta chains from one sample in a study of response to subunit inactivated influenza vaccine. TCRdb fed the RT-PCR reads into MiXCR, producing one record per CDR3 protein. This table has around 750,000 distinct CDR3 sequences, approximately 22% appearing once. Sequences were derived from PBMCs from blood, sampled around 5 days after vaccination. The source is a man aged 45-65 years who received an inactivated influenza vaccine. CDR3s include the opening cysteine and the closing phenylalanine or tryptophan. The D gene is left open where the match is weak. Size is omitted from some rows. Given values are once, few, many or a class for expanded clones.

CASSPTKGRSYNEQFF	TGTGCCAGCAGTCCCACAAAGGGGAGATCGTACAATGAGCAGTTCTTC	TRBV12-3/TRBV12-4	-	-	TRBJ2-1
CASSSTGGYSEAFF	TGTGCCAGCAGCTCGACAGGGGGGTACAGTGAAGCTTTCTTT	TRBV7-9	TRBD1	-	TRBJ1-1
CASSFGRPNYGYTF	TGTGCCAGCAGTTTTGGACGGCCGAACTATGGCTACACCTTC	TRBV28	-	-	TRBJ1-2
CASSLGLQGNGELFF	TGCGCCAGCAGCTTGGGCCTACAGGGGAACGGGGAGCTGTTTTTT	TRBV5-1	TRBD1	-	TRBJ2-2
CASSPTLNYGYTF	TGTGCCAGCAGCCCGACACTTAACTATGGCTACACCTTC	TRBV12-3/TRBV12-4	-	-	TRBJ1-2
CASSLPTGGVAGELFF	TGTGCCAGCAGCTTGCCGACAGGGGGCGTCGCCGGGGAGCTGTTTTTT	TRBV5-6	TRBD1	-	TRBJ2-2
CASSLTTGAFSSYNEQFF	TGTGCCAGCAGCCTGACAACCGGGGCGTTCAGCTCCTACAATGAGCAGTTCTTC	TRBV7-6	-	few	TRBJ2-1
CASSSTGDNTGELFF	TGCGCCAGCAGCTCGACAGGGGACAACACCGGGGAGCTGTTTTTT	TRBV5-1	TRBD1	few	TRBJ2-2
CASAPGESTYNEQFF	TGTGCCAGCGCCCCTGGGGAGTCCACTTACAATGAGCAGTTCTTC	TRBV9	-	-	TRBJ2-1
CASSQDIRVEGTEAFF	TGTGCCAGCAGCCAAGATATACGGGTGGAAGGCACTGAAGCTTTCTTT	TRBV3-1	-	-	TRBJ1-1
CSARDRAVRGLNQPQHF	TGCAGTGCTAGAGATCGCGCGGTCCGGGGCCTCAATCAGCCCCAGCATTTT	TRBV20-1	-	-	TRBJ1-5
CASSFPGLAGVTGELFF	TGTGCCAGCAGTTTCCCGGGACTAGCGGGGGTCACCGGGGAGCTGTTTTTT	TRBV6-2/TRBV6-3	TRBD2	few	TRBJ2-2
CASSLFLSSGENEQFF	TGTGCCAGCAGCTTATTCTTGTCTAGCGGGGAAAATGAGCAGTTCTTC	TRBV7-9	TRBD2	-	TRBJ2-1
CASSIRSYQETQYF	TGTGCCAGCAGTATTAGATCTTACCAAGAGACCCAGTACTTC	TRBV28	-	-	TRBJ2-5
CASSLTKAGPSYEQYF	TGTGCCAGCAGCTTAACGAAAGCGGGACCCTCCTACGAGCAGTACTTC	TRBV7-3	TRBD2	-	TRBJ2-7